This TCR beta chain is drawn from a study of blood T cells in healthy people across ages. Study context: About one barcoded beta molecule was captured per two T cells (by template switching). Findings of the study overall: Both higher diversity and more naive CD4+ cells marked long-lived donors when set against aged donors.

Sample-barcoded 5' priming and a J-beta primer mix drove a second PCR of roughly 6 to 12 cycles. Each cDNA molecule carried a tag from a template-switch adaptor that contained 12 random nucleotides. TCRdb re-called the 5' RACE reads through MiXCR, storing one row per CDR3 protein. The sample gives around 900,000 distinct CDR3 sequences, about 28% of which show up once; approximately 15% is in the top ten. In its sample, this clonotype was seen a few times. Its antigen is as yet unknown. Germline V gene data show CDR1 as SGHAT and CDR2 as FQNNGV. This CDR3 spans 14 amino acids. This sequence originates from a woman over 75 in good health. Sequenced material: blood. J is TRBJ2-1 and V is TRBV11-2; D is possibly TRBD1 (5 bases). The DNA end lines up better with TRBJ2-7; the J call may be wrong. CDR3 region: CASSQLDNYNEQYF. The CDR3 region has the DNA TGTGCCAGCAGCCAGCTGGACAACTACAATGAGCAGTACTTC.